The following is a T cell receptor (beta chain) sequence with its context. No antigen is known for it. These data originate in a study of T cell repertoires in cytomegalovirus infection. Study as a whole: It was the public TCR beta signatures that indicated both CMV infection and matching HLA type. Broader study findings: HLA-C-restricted CMV clonotypes gave the most frequent clonotype in two of eight donors. Summed public TCR beta family frequency identified CMV carriers bearing the relevant HLA.

After removal of 6 bases from V and 5 bases from J, the junction contained 7 bases not matched to a gene. The CDR3 sequence is 16 residues long. Germline lookup yields CDR1 MDHEN and CDR2 SYDVKM. TCRdb analysed the reads with MiXCR anew, one entry per CDR3 protein. The sample holds about 680,000 distinct CDR3 sequences; more than 20% are singletons and the top ten take around 7.6%. The TCR originated in a human donor in good health (CMV status not recorded). Some clones in this sample may be carry-over from other donors' samples. The genes are TRBV28 and TRBJ2-1, with 13 positions matching TRBD2. Sequences were obtained from CD8+ T cells from PBMCs. CDR3 sequence: CASRWEGTSGNNEQFF. DNA of the CDR3: TGTGCCAGCAGGTGGGAGGGGACTAGCGGGAACAATGAGCAGTTCTTC.